This T cell receptor (beta chain) came from a study of T cells after yellow fever vaccination. Regarding the study as a whole: Contaminants from the bulk population, in the form of abundant clonotypes, could be found in FACS-sorted repertoires. The secondary response was weaker, and its peak arrived faster, on day 5 versus 15.

TCRdb fed the 5' RACE reads into MiXCR, producing one record per CDR3 protein. The sample contains roughly 500,000 distinct CDR3 sequences, approximately 21% of which appear only once. Germline V gives CDR1 DFQATT, CDR2 SNEGSKA (reference sequence). With V trimmed by 1 base and J by 5 bases, 4 bases remained unmatched. There are 13 residues in the CDR3. Concerning this clonotype: Its antigen is not identified.

This specimen consisted of PBMCs, obtained 15 days after the yellow fever booster vaccination. The V gene is TRBV20-1, the J gene TRBJ2-5; 7 nucleotides line up with TRBD1. The sequence was collected from a man younger than 40 who received the YFV17D yellow fever vaccine. As DNA, the CDR3 is TGCAGTGCTAGAGGAGACAGGGCTGAGACCCAGTACTTC. It translates to CSARGDRAETQYF.